A selection of T cell receptor beta chains follows, all from one sample in a study of CD8+CD57+ T cells in acquired aplastic anemia. Each CDR3 protein gets one entry after TCRdb re-called the reads with MiXCR. The sample consists of around 150,000 distinct CDR3 sequences, about 48% of them appearing once. Sample: sorted CD4+, CD8+, or CD8+CD57+ T cells (not recorded which) from PBMCs. The receptors shown here come from a human donor in good health. Both conserved end residues are trimmed from each CDR3. The order of the fields is J gene, V gene, CDR3 protein.

TRBJ2-7	TRBV9	ASSAREGLAGGFEQY
TRBJ1-4	TRBV5-5	ASSLDAPRTNEKLF
TRBJ2-7	TRBV30	AWSGDLSYGQY
TRBJ2-2	TRBV11-2	ASSLGLAGGNTGELF
TRBJ2-7	TRBV15	ATSIEGGLSYEQY
TRBJ2-7	TRBV6-2/TRBV6-3	ASTKGAFSGEQY
TRBJ2-1	TRBV29-1	SVNSGASSYNEQF
TRBJ2-2	TRBV2	ASSESQRAGELF
TRBJ1-5	TRBV25-1	ASSEPGQVDQSKVNQPQH
TRBJ2-5	TRBV7-9	ASSPAVSHPETQY
TRBJ2-6	TRBV12-3/TRBV12-4	ASSPQGASSGANVLT
TRBJ2-1	TRBV24-1	ATSDPSGGHNEQF
TRBJ1-2	TRBV4-1	ASSQDSVQFNYGYT
TRBJ2-5	TRBV20-1	SAPRGAFRMAETQY
TRBJ2-7	TRBV2	ASSARGHSYEQY
TRBJ1-6	TRBV30	AWKGTGGSPLH
TRBJ2-3	TRBV20-1	SASRSRRSTDTQY
TRBJ1-3	TRBV6-1	ASMVTGTGNTIY
TRBJ2-5	TRBV6-1	AGKDRGQETQY
TRBJ2-7	TRBV29-1	SVRDLYEQY
TRBJ2-3	TRBV20-1	SAQTSGGTDTQY
TRBJ2-5	TRBV7-6	ASSSDSQETQY
TRBJ1-2	TRBV6-1	ASSQGTFNYGYT
TRBJ2-1	TRBV7-3	ASSSGLAGDEQF
TRBJ1-2	TRBV24-1	ATEIRGAGSYGYT
TRBJ2-2	TRBV25-1	ASSESRFTSTGELF
TRBJ2-5	TRBV20-1	SALDRGSEETQY
TRBJ2-7	TRBV29-1	SAVTSASIYEQY
TRBJ2-5	TRBV7-9	ASSLNRGGETQY
TRBJ1-1	TRBV10-1	ASTKDLNTEAF
TRBJ1-1	TRBV7-8	ASVRDRVTEAF
TRBJ2-7	TRBV10-3	AIRPGGGRGEQY
TRBJ1-2	TRBV5-1	ASSLEGLSGYT
TRBJ2-3	TRBV6-2/TRBV6-3	ASSYSKVGGEPTTDTQY
TRBJ1-6	TRBV3-1	ASRPRQGNSPLH
TRBJ2-5	TRBV29-1	SSGQETQY
TRBJ2-3	TRBV5-1	ASSGPSTDTQY
TRBJ1-6	TRBV20-1	SAPTVSSYNSPLH
TRBJ2-1	TRBV12-3/TRBV12-4	ASVRNSPRNEQF
TRBJ2-3	TRBV29-1	SVAGGTDTQY
TRBJ1-6	TRBV7-2	ASNLWARSPLH
TRBJ2-2	TRBV7-3	ASSLKGLAGGELF
TRBJ1-5	TRBV20-1	SASDGQGAYSNQPQH
TRBJ1-1	TRBV6-5	ASSYPGRGNTEAF
TRBJ2-3	TRBV2	ASSLSSTDTQY
TRBJ1-2	TRBV29-1	SAGGGYGYT